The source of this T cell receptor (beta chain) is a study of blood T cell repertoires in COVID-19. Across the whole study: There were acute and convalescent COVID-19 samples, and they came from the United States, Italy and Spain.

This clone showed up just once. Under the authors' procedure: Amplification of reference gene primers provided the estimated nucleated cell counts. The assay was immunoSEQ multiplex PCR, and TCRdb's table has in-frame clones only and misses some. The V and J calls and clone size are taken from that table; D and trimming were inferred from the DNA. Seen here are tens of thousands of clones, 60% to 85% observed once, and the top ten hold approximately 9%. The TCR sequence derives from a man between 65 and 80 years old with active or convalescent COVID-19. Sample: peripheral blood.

CDR3 sequence: CASVGGYSNQPQHF. In DNA, the CDR3 is TGTGCCAGCGTGGGGGGATATAGCAATCAGCCCCAGCATTTT. J is TRBJ1-5 and V is TRBV6-6, with a weak D call TRBD1 (5 bases). V lost 8 bases to trimming and J lost 0 bases, with 11 bases between them. Germline V gives CDR1 MNHNY, CDR2 SVGAGI (reference sequence). The CDR3 is 14 amino acids.